A selection of T cell receptor beta chains follows, all from one sample in a study of T-cell memory formation after mild COVID-19. TCRdb re-derived calls from the 5' RACE reads in MiXCR, one entry per CDR3 protein. The sample consists of about 410,000 distinct CDR3 sequences, approximately 18% of them appearing once. Specimen: PBMCs or a T cell subset sorted from them (not recorded which). The receptors originated from a man aged 18 to 29 who had mild COVID-19 (a few samples of this study predate the infection). Cell type and time point are not known. Both conserved end residues are part of each CDR3. D genes are given only for firm matches. Rows give clone size only sometimes, using once, few, many, or a class for an expanded clone.

v_call,j_call,d_call,clone_size,cdr3_nt,cdr3_aa
TRBV7-2,TRBJ2-5,.,few,TGTGCCAGCAGCCCTAGCGAGGCGCGAGAGACCCAGTACTTC,CASSPSEARETQYF
TRBV28,TRBJ1-2,.,.,TGTGCCAGCAGTTTAACCCGCAATAACTATGGCTACACCTTC,CASSLTRNNYGYTF
TRBV11-2,TRBJ2-6,.,.,TGTGCCAGCAGCTTATCCGGGACATGGGACTCTGGGGCCAACGTCCTGACTTTC,CASSLSGTWDSGANVLTF
TRBV5-1,TRBJ2-4,.,.,TGCGCCAGCAGCTACAGGGAGGGTATGGCCAAAAACATTCAGTACTTC,CASSYREGMAKNIQYF
TRBV7-9,TRBJ1-1,TRBD1,few,TGTGCCAGTCGGGACAGGGTGACGAACACTGAAGCTTTCTTT,CASRDRVTNTEAFF
TRBV5-4,TRBJ2-1,TRBD1,.,TGTGCCAGCAGCTTGTTCGGACAGGGGACTACCTCGGGTGCGTACAATGAGCAGTTCTTC,CASSLFGQGTTSGAYNEQFF
TRBV21-1,TRBJ1-2,.,.,TGTGCCAGCAGCAAAACCCTAATCTTC,CASSKTLIF
TRBV29-1,TRBJ2-3,.,few,TGCAGCGGTTACACGGCGTCCCGCACAGATACGCAGTATTTT,CSGYTASRTDTQYF
TRBV2,TRBJ2-2,.,.,TGTGCCAGCAGTGAAAGACAGATCAACACCGGGGAGCTGTTTTTT,CASSERQINTGELFF
TRBV12-3/TRBV12-4,TRBJ2-7,.,few,TGTGCCAGCAGCCCCATCCCTCCCATTCCGGATGACGAGCAGTACTTC,CASSPIPPIPDDEQYF
TRBV5-4,TRBJ2-2,.,.,TGTGCCAGCAGCACCGGGGCCACGGACACCGGGGAGCTGTTTTTT,CASSTGATDTGELFF
TRBV6-5,TRBJ1-5,.,few,TGTGCCAGCAGTCGACACTCCGGTCAGCCCCAGCATTTT,CASSRHSGQPQHF
TRBV15,TRBJ2-5,.,.,TGTGCCACCAGGGACGGAATTTCAGAGACCCAGTACTTC,CATRDGISETQYF
TRBV11-2,TRBJ2-3,.,.,TGTGCCAGCAGCTTAGATCAGCGACGGGGGCAGTATTTT,CASSLDQRRGQYF
TRBV5-1,TRBJ2-3,.,many,TGCGCCAGCCATCCCCAGAAAAGAGTGCGGGGTGGCACAGATACGCAGTATTTT,CASHPQKRVRGGTDTQYF
TRBV7-6,TRBJ2-5,TRBD2,.,TGTGCCAGCAGCAAGAGGACTAGCGGGGTAGAGACCCAGTACTTC,CASSKRTSGVETQYF
TRBV27,TRBJ2-3,.,.,TGTGCCAGCAGTTTTTGGGGAAGGGCAGATACGCAGTATTTT,CASSFWGRADTQYF
TRBV5-1,TRBJ2-6,.,.,TGCGCCAGCAGCTTGGCCTCACGGGGAACTGGGGCCAACGTCCTGACTTTC,CASSLASRGTGANVLTF
TRBV5-5,TRBJ2-7,TRBD1,many,TGTGCCAGCAGCTCGGGGACAGGACAGTACGAGCAGTACTTC,CASSSGTGQYEQYF
TRBV5-1,TRBJ2-2,.,few,TGCGCCAGCAGCTCCTACGCCGGGGAGCTGTTTTTT,CASSSYAGELFF
TRBV11-2,TRBJ2-2,.,many,TGTGCCAGCAGCCGGAACGGAGTTTTGGACACCGGGGAGCTGTTTTTT,CASSRNGVLDTGELFF
TRBV20-1,TRBJ1-4,.,many,TGCAGCGCAGGGGTGTCTAATGAAAAACTGTTTTTT,CSAGVSNEKLFF
TRBV6-5,TRBJ1-1,.,few,TGTGCCAGCAGTTACTCCCAGGCGATTAAAGACACTGAAGCTTTCTTT,CASSYSQAIKDTEAFF
TRBV7-2,TRBJ2-2,TRBD2,.,TGTGCCAGCAGCCCGTATAGCGGGGGCCAAGGGGGCGGGGAGCTGTTTTTT,CASSPYSGGQGGGELFF
TRBV5-1,TRBJ1-2,.,few,TGCGCCAGCAGCCCGGAAGGAGTCGGCTATGGCTACACCTTC,CASSPEGVGYGYTF
TRBV14,TRBJ2-3,TRBD2,.,TGTGCCAGCAGCTCCCTGACTAGCGGGGGACGACATACGCAGTATTTT,CASSSLTSGGRHTQYF
TRBV12-3/TRBV12-4,TRBJ1-2,.,.,TGTGCCAGCAGTTCCCCTTCTCGCTACACCTTC,CASSSPSRYTF
TRBV7-2,TRBJ1-2,.,few,TGTGCCAGCAGCCCCTGGTTGGGCTATGGCTACACCTTC,CASSPWLGYGYTF
TRBV7-3,TRBJ2-3,.,few,TGTGCCAGCAGCTTAACGGCCAGGCCTAGCACAGATACGCAGTATTTT,CASSLTARPSTDTQYF
TRBV7-9,TRBJ2-6,.,few,TGTGCCAGCCATCATAGTTCTGGGGCCAACGTCCTGACTTTC,CASHHSSGANVLTF
TRBV9,TRBJ1-6,TRBD1,many,TGTGCCAGCAGTGGACAGGGGGGTTCACCCCTCCACTTT,CASSGQGGSPLHF
TRBV4-3,TRBJ1-4,TRBD1,few,TGCGCCAGCAGCCATTTCAAGACAGGGGGCAGGAAACTGTTTTTT,CASSHFKTGGRKLFF
TRBV5-1,TRBJ2-1,TRBD2,.,TGCGCCAGCAGCTTGGGACCTAGCGGGGCGGTGAATGAGCAGTTCTTC,CASSLGPSGAVNEQFF
TRBV11-3,TRBJ2-2,.,.,TGTGCCAGCAGCTCCAGAGAGGGGGACACCGGGGAGCTGTTTTTT,CASSSREGDTGELFF
TRBV2,TRBJ2-5,.,.,TGTGCCAGCAGTGTTTTCTCCACTGAGACCCAGTACTTC,CASSVFSTETQYF
TRBV6-2/TRBV6-3,TRBJ2-1,TRBD1,few,TGTGCCAGCAGGATACAGGGGGCCGTTGAGCAGTTCTTC,CASRIQGAVEQFF
TRBV5-5,TRBJ1-2,.,.,TGTGCCAGCAGCTTGGGTTGGGGCGCAGACTATGGCTACACCTTC,CASSLGWGADYGYTF
TRBV12-3/TRBV12-4,TRBJ1-1,.,many,TGTGCCAGCAGCCCTGGGGGGGACTACACTGAAGCTTTCTTT,CASSPGGDYTEAFF
TRBV6-2/TRBV6-3,TRBJ2-1,.,.,TGTGCCAGCAGCCGGCAGGGACTCTACAATGAGCAGTTCTTC,CASSRQGLYNEQFF
TRBV7-8,TRBJ1-5,.,many,TGTGCCAGCGGGTTGGGAAATGGGCTCATAGATCAGCCCCAGCATTTT,CASGLGNGLIDQPQHF
TRBV30,TRBJ2-2,.,few,TGTGCCTGCCCGGGTCCACTGAACACCGGGGAGCTGTTTTTT,CACPGPLNTGELFF
TRBV10-3,TRBJ2-3,.,.,TGTGCCATCAGTGATGCTCTCCGCCCGACAGATACGCAGTATTTT,CAISDALRPTDTQYF
TRBV5-1,TRBJ2-5,.,.,TGCGCCAGCAGGAAGATAACGGGGGTTGAAGGAGAGACCCAGTACTTC,CASRKITGVEGETQYF
TRBV12-3/TRBV12-4,TRBJ2-2,TRBD1,few,TGTGCCAGCACCCTAAACAGGGGGAGGAGAGCCGGGGAGCTGTTTTTT,CASTLNRGRRAGELFF
TRBV7-9,TRBJ1-1,.,few,TGTGCCAGCAGCTTCCTCGGACAGCATGAAGCTTTCTTT,CASSFLGQHEAFF
TRBV5-1,TRBJ2-7,.,many,TGCGCCAGCAGCTTGGCCGTTGGCAGAGACTACGAGCAGTACTTC,CASSLAVGRDYEQYF